The 21 T cell receptor beta chains below all came from one sample that was sequenced in a study of cytomegalovirus exposure and HLA in healthy donors. Vbeta (60) and Jbeta (13) primers were used in the PCR. Here immunoSEQ multiplex PCR was the method, and the copy in TCRdb shows in-frame clones only, minus some. The sample consists of about 190,000 clones, over 70% of them appearing once. Sequencing input: PBMCs. These receptors all stem from a woman aged 25 to 39 in good health and CMV-seropositive.

V gene TRBV28 combines with J gene TRBJ2-5, with D maybe TRBD1 (5 bases). The J call is uncertain, as TRBJ2-7 better fits the DNA end. The CDR3 sequence is 13 residues long. Germline V gene data show CDR1 as MDHEN and CDR2 as SYDVKM. CDR3 region: CASSLQGGHEQYF. The CDR3, as DNA: TGTGCCAGCAGTTTACAGGGCGGCCACGAGCAGTACTTC.

The genes are TRBV29-1 and TRBJ1-5; D ambiguous. The CDR3 totals 13 residues. Germline V gene data show CDR1 as SQVTM and CDR2 as ANQGSEA. V was clipped by 4 bases and J by 1 base, with 8 bases between them. CDR3 coding DNA: TGCAGCGTTGGGGAGTTCAGCAATCAGCCCCAGCATTTT. This encodes CSVGEFSNQPQHF.

The chain uses TRBV13 and TRBJ2-7; D is uncertain. The CDR3 has 13 amino acids. The V and J ends lost 3 bases and 3 bases respectively, with 9 bases between them. Looked up from germline, CDR1 is PRHDT and CDR2 is FYEKMQ (reference sequence). This chain's CDR3 is CASSLGENYEQYF. CDR3 nucleotides: TGTGCCAGCAGCTTGGGCGAGAACTACGAGCAGTACTTC.

The V gene is TRBV27, the J gene TRBJ2-1; 10 nucleotides match TRBD2. The CDR3 is 15 amino acids. The trim removed 5 bases at V and 4 bases at J, leaving 5 bases unmatched. From germline, CDR1 is MNHEY and CDR2 SMNVEV (reference sequence). The CDR3 loop is CASSRIAGGYNEQFF. The CDR3 nucleotides are TGTGCCAGCAGTCGGATAGCGGGAGGTTACAATGAGCAGTTCTTC.

The gene calls are TRBV28 and TRBJ2-2; TRBD1 agrees at 10 bases. CDR1 is MDHEN, CDR2 SYDVKM, per germline. V lost 4 bases and J lost 3; bases outside the gene matches: 5. The CDR3 is 16 amino acids. Here the CDR3 reads CASSSPGQGYTGELFF. The CDR3 bases are TGTGCCAGCAGTTCCCCGGGACAGGGGTACACCGGGGAGCTGTTTTTT.

This clone was recorded a few times. The gene calls are TRBV28 and TRBJ1-5; 7 bases fit TRBD1. This CDR3 spans 16 amino acids. The V gene's germline CDR1 is MDHEN and CDR2 SYDVKM. The junction had 5 bases not matched to a gene; V was cut back by 3 bases and J by 0 bases. For the CDR3, the DNA is TGTGCCAGCAGTTTCGCAGGGGGAGGTAGCAATCAGCCCCAGCATTTT. Amino acids: CASSFAGGGSNQPQHF.

This sequence joins TRBV29-1 and TRBJ2-2; possibly TRBD2 for D (5 bases). V lost 4 bases and J 5 bases, leaving 8 bases between the germline ends. The germline CDR1 and CDR2 sequences are SQVTM and ANQGSEA. The CDR3 is 12 amino acids. The DNA for the CDR3 is TGCAGCGTTGTTCGGGGAACCGGGGAGCTGTTTTTT. It specifies CSVVRGTGELFF.

There are a few counts of this clone. The chain combines TRBV6-1 with TRBJ2-1, with 10 bases aligning to TRBD2. After removal of 10 bases from V and 2 bases from J, the junction contained 2 bases not matched to a gene. CDR3 size: 13 residues. Germline CDR1 reads MNHNS; CDR2 reads SASEGT. DNA for the CDR3: TGTGCCACCACTAGCGGGGCCTACAATGAGCAGTTCTTC. Translating gives CATTSGAYNEQFF.

The rearrangement uses TRBV10-2 and TRBJ1-2; D is ambiguous. This CDR3 comprises 15 residues. Germline CDR1 WSHSY, CDR2 SAAADI. The V end was cut by 6 bases, the J end by 5 bases, with 19 bases between. The DNA of the CDR3 is TGCGCCAGCAGCGAGACGACTATGGGGAAATATGGCTACACCTTC. Translated, it gives CASSETTMGKYGYTF.

This chain uses TRBV9 with TRBJ1-1; tentative D call: TRBD1 (5 bases). Germline CDR1 SGDLS, CDR2 YYNGEE. The CDR3 extends over 15 amino acids. V shed 2 bases and J shed 0 bases, with 11 bases lying between them. The CDR3 loop reads CASSVREGMNTEAFF. The CDR3 nucleotides are TGTGCCAGCAGCGTGAGGGAGGGGATGAACACTGAAGCTTTCTTT.

This chain joins TRBV6-5 and TRBJ1-2, with D perhaps TRBD1 (6 bases). V lost 7 bases to trimming and J lost 3 bases, with 15 bases between them. The CDR3 totals 14 residues. Germline assignment: CDR1 MNHEY and CDR2 SVGAGI. CDR3 in amino acids: CASNPQDSDYGYTF. DNA of the CDR3: TGTGCCAGCAACCCCCAGGACAGCGACTATGGCTACACCTTC.

Details on this clone: Other DNA sequences in this sample translate to the same CDR3. The CDR3 sequence: CASSVARGSTEAFF. CDR3 bases: TGTGCCAGCAGTGTGGCAAGGGGATCCACTGAAGCTTTCTTT. V and J are TRBV2 and TRBJ1-1; weak D call: TRBD1 (5 bases). Between the trimmed V and J ends, which lost 4 bases and 4 bases, there was a span of 13 bases. Germline V gene lookup returns CDR1 SNHLY and CDR2 FYNNEI. This CDR3 is built from 14 residues. The full variable domain, with the rest looked up from reference TRBV2 and TRBJ1-1, is EPEVTQTPSHQVTQMGQEVILRCVPISNHLYFYWYRQILGQKVEFLVSFYNNEISEKSEIFDDQFSVERPDGSNFTLKIRSTKLEDSAMYFCASSVARGSTEAFFGQGTRLTVV.

This clone was observed a few times. V is TRBV2 and J is TRBJ2-7, with D perhaps TRBD1 (5 bases). Trimming took off 6 bases at V and 2 bases at J, with 14 bases between the two ends. The germline V gene has CDR1 SNHLY and CDR2 FYNNEI. CDR3 size: 14 residues. The CDR3 region has the DNA TGTGCCAGCAGGGATGACAGCGTCACCTACGAGCAGTACTTC. This codes for CASRDDSVTYEQYF.

This chain connects TRBV21-1 to TRBJ2-5; the tabulated D call, TRBD2, remains unverified against the DNA. TRBV21-1 is a recognized pseudogene. The CDR3 is 19 residues long. DNA for the CDR3: TGTGCCAGCAGCCCCGGGGGGGCTAGCGGGAACGGCTTAGGGGAGACCCAGTACTTC. Translated: CASSPGGASGNGLGETQYF.

The chain uses TRBV28 and TRBJ1-1; D unresolved. The CDR3 consists of 15 residues. V dropped 6 bases and J dropped 0 bases, with 14 bases sitting between them. Per the germline V gene, CDR1 is MDHEN and CDR2 is SYDVKM. In DNA, the CDR3 is TGTGCCAGCAGCACCCGGGAGGACCTGAACACTGAAGCTTTCTTT. Its protein product is CASSTREDLNTEAFF. Full variable domain (rest looked up from reference TRBV28 and TRBJ1-1): DVKVTQSSRYLVKRTGEKVFLECVQDMDHENMFWYRQDPGLGLRLIYFSYDVKMKEKGDIPEGYSVSREKKERFSLILESASTNQTSMYLCASSTREDLNTEAFFGQGTRLTVV.

The chain employs TRBV6-6 and TRBJ1-5; TRBD1 agrees at 7 bases. Per the germline V gene, CDR1 is MNHNY and CDR2 is SVGAGI (reference sequence). The CDR3 has 16 residues. V gave up 11 bases and J gave up 0 bases; unmatched junction bases: 13. CDR3 coding DNA: TGTGCCGCCGGTGCCGGGACAGACTATAGCAATCAGCCCCAGCATTTT. It encodes CAAGAGTDYSNQPQHF.

This clone was seen a few times. The chain has TRBV10-1 and TRBJ2-2, with a weak D call TRBD2 (5 bases). The CDR3 length is 15 residues. V gave up 3 bases and J gave up 4 bases, with 12 bases separating them. Per germline, CDR1 WNHNN and CDR2 SYGVQD (reference sequence). CDR3 in DNA: TGCGCCAGCAGTGAAGTGGCTAGCCTCACCGGGGAGCTGTTTTTT. Protein sequence: CASSEVASLTGELFF.

The chain combines TRBV6-1 with TRBJ2-1; D is possibly TRBD2 (5 bases). The CDR3 contains 15 residues. Germline CDR1 and CDR2: MNHNS and SASEGT. Trimming shortened V by 7 bases and J by 0 bases, and 13 bases separated the two germline ends. CDR3: CASIPTGSSYNEQFF. DNA for the CDR3: TGTGCCAGCATTCCGACTGGGAGCTCCTACAATGAGCAGTTCTTC.

The V gene is TRBV4-1, the J gene TRBJ1-5; 8 positions agree with TRBD1. V lost 3 bases, J lost 7 bases, and 2 bases stayed unmatched. Germline V gives CDR1 MGHRA, CDR2 YSYEKL. There are 13 residues in the CDR3. Here the CDR3 reads CASSQQGAQPQHF. The CDR3 nucleotides are TGCGCCAGCAGCCAGCAGGGGGCACAGCCCCAGCATTTT.

The chain combines TRBV7-2 with TRBJ2-7, with 11 bases matching TRBD1. CDR1 is SGHTA, CDR2 FQGNSA, per germline. This CDR3 is built from 16 residues. The J segment lost 5 bases and the V segment lost 7 bases, leaving 13 bases of the junction unmatched. The CDR3 sequence: CASTKTPGQGEDEQYF. CDR3 DNA: TGTGCCAGCACCAAGACCCCGGGACAGGGGGAAGACGAGCAGTACTTC.

The chain carries TRBV5-6 and TRBJ2-7; maybe TRBD1 (6 bases). The V gene's germline CDR1 is SGHDT and CDR2 YYEEEE. This CDR3 contains 14 residues. V was pared by 0 bases and J by 0 bases, with 7 bases between. The DNA for the CDR3 is TGTGCCAGCAGCTTGGCGGACAGCTCCTACGAGCAGTACTTC. This gives the protein CASSLADSSYEQYF.